Below are 21 T cell receptor beta chains sequenced from a single sample in a study of human T cells and chemical hapten exposure. As for time point: pre-sensitization, week 0. Stated treatment: therapeutic diphenylcyclopropenone sensitization with weekly scalp DPC. TCRdb reprocessed the RACE reads via MiXCR and lists one record per CDR3 protein. The sample holds a few hundred thousand distinct CDR3 sequences, almost 8% seen once. The starting material was whole blood, obtained in connection with sensitization to the hapten diphenylcyclopropenone (DPC). The receptor source for this set is a man younger than 30 with alopecia areata. Some clones in this sample may be carry-over from other donors' samples.

This sequence joins TRBV20-1 and TRBJ2-7, with D possibly matching TRBD1 (6 bases). Germline CDR1 DFQATT, CDR2 SNEGSKA (reference sequence). The CDR3 is made up of 11 amino acids. The DNA for the CDR3 is TGCAGTGCTAGAGATAGGGGACACATAGTCGTC. Protein: CSARDRGHIVV.

This clonotype was detected ten times or more. The genes are TRBV29-1 and TRBJ2-5; D call uncertain. The CDR3 spans 12 residues. V gave up 3 bases and J gave up 5 bases, with 10 bases separating them. In germline, CDR1 is SQVTM, CDR2 ANQGSEA. The CDR3 sequence is CSVDAIRETQYF. CDR3 nucleotide sequence: TGCAGCGTTGATGCCATACGGGAGACCCAGTACTTC.

The gene calls are TRBV6-5 and TRBJ1-5; 7 bases match TRBD1. With V trimmed by 0 bases and J by 4 bases, 3 bases remained unmatched. In germline, CDR1 is MNHEY, CDR2 SVGAGI. This CDR3 comprises 15 residues. The chain's CDR3 is CASSYSNRGNQPQHF. Here the CDR3 DNA reads TGTGCCAGCAGTTACTCCAACAGGGGAAATCAGCCCCAGCATTTT.

CDR3 nucleotides: TGTGCCAGCAGTTTACGACAGTACAATGAGCAGTTCTTC. It translates to CASSLRQYNEQFF. The chain links TRBV12-3 or TRBV12-4 to TRBJ2-1, with D perhaps matching TRBD1 (5 bases). V lost 2 bases, J lost 4 bases, and 6 bases lay in between. The CDR3 is made up of 13 amino acids.

This clonotype was observed a few times. The chain uses TRBV25-1 and TRBJ1-1; TRBD1 matches 7 bases. CDR1 and CDR2 (germline): MGHDK, SYGVNS. J was trimmed by 6 bases and V by 6 bases; bases with no gene match: 13. The CDR3 covers 15 residues. CDR3 loop: CASRSPLGRGAEAFF. As DNA, the CDR3 is TGTGCCAGCAGATCCCCTCTAGGCAGGGGGGCTGAAGCTTTCTTT.

This clonotype occurred a few times. V and J are TRBV9 and TRBJ1-6; D remains ambiguous. The length of the CDR3 is 12 residues. Trimming removed 7 bases from V and 6 bases from J, with 8 bases in between. Germline loops: CDR1 SGDLS, CDR2 YYNGEE. This CDR3 is CASQDGNSPLHF. The DNA for the CDR3 is TGTGCCAGCCAGGACGGTAATTCACCCCTCCACTTT.

This clonotype was picked up many times. The chain is built from TRBV18 and TRBJ1-2; 8 nucleotides line up with TRBD1. Germline loops: CDR1 KGHSH, CDR2 LQKENI. This CDR3 spans 13 amino acids. J was trimmed by 3 bases and V by 4 bases; bases with no gene match: 1. Here the CDR3 reads CASSQDRDYGYTF. CDR3 nucleotide sequence: TGTGCCAGCTCACAGGACAGGGACTATGGCTACACCTTC.

J is TRBJ1-1 and V is TRBV28; tentative D call: TRBD1 (6 bases). CDR3 length equals 18 residues. V was shortened by 6 bases and J by 0 bases, with 23 bases between the two germline ends. From germline, CDR1 is MDHEN and CDR2 SYDVKM. CDR3 sequence (DNA): TGTGCCAGCAGCCGCCTCGCGCGGGGGCGAACCTTGAACACTGAAGCTTTCTTT. This encodes CASSRLARGRTLNTEAFF.

V and J are TRBV25-1 and TRBJ2-1; possible D gene TRBD2, 6 bases. This CDR3 has 13 residues. V was shortened by 4 bases and J by 2 bases, with 6 bases between the two germline ends. Germline CDR1 is MGHDK and CDR2 is SYGVNS. CDR3 in amino acids: CASSAGAYNEQFF. DNA for the CDR3: TGTGCCAGCAGTGCGGGGGCCTACAATGAGCAGTTCTTC.

The chain is built from TRBV6-2 or TRBV6-3 and TRBJ2-1, with TRBD1 identical over 9 bases. The CDR3 totals 11 residues. Looked up from germline, CDR1 is MNHEY and CDR2 is SVGEGT. The J segment lost 10 bases and the V segment lost 6 bases, leaving 1 base of the junction unmatched. CDR3 protein: CASRQGAEQFF. The CDR3 DNA sequence: TGTGCCAGCAGACAGGGGGCCGAGCAGTTCTTC.

There are a few counts of this clonotype. The V gene is TRBV4-3, the J gene TRBJ1-2; tentatively, D is TRBD1 (5 bases). Trimming took 0 bases from V and 8 from J, leaving 13 bases between them. The CDR3 is 14 amino acids. Germline lookup yields CDR1 LGHNA and CDR2 YSLEER. The CDR3 DNA sequence: TGCGCCAGCAGCCAAGATTCAACAGGATACGGCTACACCTTC. Amino acid sequence: CASSQDSTGYGYTF.

This clonotype was found a few times. The chain couples TRBV6-1 to TRBJ2-2; tentative D call: TRBD2 (5 bases). The CDR3 length is 15 residues. V was cut by 2 bases and J by 3 bases, with 10 bases left in between. From germline, CDR1 is MNHNS and CDR2 SASEGT. This CDR3 reads CASSEFRGYTGELFF. The CDR3 coding sequence is TGTGCCAGCAGTGAATTTCGGGGTTACACCGGGGAGCTGTTTTTT.

This clonotype has at least ten counts. The gene calls are TRBV29-1 and TRBJ1-1; 11 bases match TRBD1. The germline gives CDR1 SQVTM, CDR2 ANQGSEA. The CDR3 has 13 residues. J gave up 6 bases and V 6 bases, and 6 bases lay outside the gene matches. CDR3: CSVNKGQGAEAFF. CDR3 nucleotide sequence: TGCAGCGTCAATAAGGGACAGGGGGCTGAAGCTTTCTTT.

The chain joins TRBV7-2 to TRBJ1-2; D is ambiguous. Germline assignment: CDR1 SGHTA and CDR2 FQGNSA. The CDR3 totals 16 residues. Trimming left V 1 base short and J 5 bases short, with 17 bases between. The CDR3 region has the DNA TGTGCCAGCAGCTTAGAACGGGCCCAAGATCAATATGGCTACACCTTC. It yields the protein CASSLERAQDQYGYTF.

There are a few counts of this clonotype. This sequence joins TRBV27 and TRBJ1-4, with 10 bases matching TRBD1. After removal of 4 bases from V and 7 bases from J, the junction contained 0 bases not matched to a gene. This CDR3 has 13 residues. Germline V gene lookup returns CDR1 MNHEY and CDR2 SMNVEV (reference sequence). The CDR3 DNA follows: TGTGCCAGCAGTTGGGACAGGGGTGAAAAACTGTTTTTT. Protein product: CASSWDRGEKLFF.

This clonotype was detected only a few times. This chain joins TRBV11-2 and TRBJ2-5; D is possibly TRBD1 or TRBD2 (5 bases each). Germline V gene sequence: CDR1 SGHAT, CDR2 FQNNGV. V was clipped by 3 bases and J by 5 bases, with 13 bases between them. The CDR3 sequence is 14 residues long. CDR3 bases: TGTGCCAGCAGCTTTTCCCTGGGGGTTGAGACCCAGTACTTC. This translates into CASSFSLGVETQYF.

The V and J genes are TRBV11-1 and TRBJ1-2; no reliable D call. Germline lookup yields CDR1 SGHAT and CDR2 FQDESV (reference sequence). The germline V and J ends were trimmed by 1 base and 2 bases, with 11 bases remaining between them. The CDR3 loop spans 15 amino acids. The CDR3 is CASSLGGRQNYGYTF. Written as DNA, the CDR3 is TGTGCCAGCAGCTTAGGAGGACGGCAGAACTATGGCTACACCTTC.

In its sample, this clonotype was seen many times. J is TRBJ2-1 and V is TRBV6-6; possibly TRBD1 for D (6 bases). The germline V and J ends were trimmed by 8 bases and 8 bases, with 22 bases remaining between them. Per the germline V gene, CDR1 is MNHNY and CDR2 is SVGAGI (reference sequence). The CDR3 contains 15 residues. CDR3 residues: CASLGGESSSDEQFF. The CDR3 coding sequence is TGTGCCAGCCTAGGGGGAGAATCTAGTAGCGATGAGCAGTTCTTC.

Ten or more counts support this clonotype. This rearrangement joins TRBV9 to TRBJ1-5; 10 nucleotides align to TRBD1. From germline, CDR1 is SGDLS and CDR2 YYNGEE. V shed 3 bases, J shed 2 bases, and the junction held 2 bases outside the gene matches. This CDR3 comprises 15 residues. CDR3 in amino acids: CASSGGQGGNQPQHF. CDR3 in DNA: TGTGCCAGCAGCGGAGGACAGGGGGGCAATCAGCCCCAGCATTTT.

This clonotype was seen more than once but under ten times. The chain recombines TRBV28 with TRBJ1-4; 8 bases align to TRBD1. V was clipped by 3 bases and J by 3 bases; unmatched bases: 3. CDR3 length equals 15 residues. The germline CDR1 and CDR2 sequences are MDHEN and SYDVKM. The CDR3 region has the DNA TGTGCCAGCAGTTTTCAGACAGGGGCTAATGAAAAACTGTTTTTT. It is translated as CASSFQTGANEKLFF.

This clonotype came up a few times. The rearrangement uses TRBV14 and TRBJ1-1, with D uncertain. Trimming stripped 1 base from V and 6 bases from J, with 9 bases between. This CDR3 has 13 residues. CDR1 is SGHDN, CDR2 FVKESK, per germline. CDR3 DNA: TGTGCCAGCAGCCAAGTTACATGGGCTGAAGCTTTCTTT. Translation: CASSQVTWAEAFF. The full variable domain, its missing parts supplied by reference TRBV14 and TRBJ1-1, is EAGVTQFPSHSVIEKGQTVTLRCDPISGHDNLYWYRRVMGKEIKFLLHFVKESKQDESGMPNNRFLAERTGGTYSTLKVQPAELEDSGVYFCASSQVTWAEAFFGQGTRLTVV.